This is a list of T cell receptor beta chains from one sample in a study of blood T cell repertoires in COVID-19. Measured with immunoSEQ multiplex PCR; TCRdb has only the in-frame clones, and not every one. Of some 180,000 clones listed, approximately 86% were seen once; the top ten hold just under 25%. Sequenced input: PBMCs or T cells enriched from blood (not recorded which). The receptors here all came from a middle-aged woman in a cohort exposed to, infected with or recovered from COVID-19 (not recorded which). The CDR3 runs from the conserved cysteine through the conserved F or W. D genes are given only for firm matches. Clone size, where shown, is once, few, many, or a class for clones that have expanded.

-	TRBD1	TRBV2	TRBJ2-1	CASSRDSYNEQFF	TGTGCCAGCAGTCGGGACAGCTACAATGAGCAGTTCTTC
-	TRBD2	TRBV6-6	TRBJ2-7	CASSPGLAGGLYEQYF	TGTGCCAGCAGCCCCGGACTAGCGGGGGGGCTCTACGAGCAGTACTTC
-	-	TRBV19	TRBJ1-5	CASSLQVDVYSNQPQHF	TGTGCCAGTAGTTTACAGGTTGATGTATATAGCAATCAGCCCCAGCATTTT
-	TRBD1	TRBV2	TRBJ1-4	CASGSRGRSEKLFF	TGTGCCAGCGGCTCCAGGGGGCGATCCGAAAAACTGTTTTTT
-	-	TRBV29-1	TRBJ2-3	CSVWGPGTTDTQYF	TGCAGCGTGTGGGGTCCGGGAACCACAGATACGCAGTATTTT
-	-	TRBV5-1	TRBJ2-3	CASSFGALTDTQYF	TGCGCCAGCAGCTTCGGTGCCCTCACAGATACGCAGTATTTT
-	TRBD2	TRBV5-4	TRBJ2-7	CASSFPGLARHEQYF	TGTGCCAGCAGCTTCCCGGGACTAGCGAGACACGAGCAGTACTTC
few	-	TRBV5-6	TRBJ1-2	CASSSRKITGSAVWYTF	TGTGCCAGCAGCTCGCGCAAAATAACAGGGAGTGCAGTGTGGTACACCTTC
-	TRBD1	TRBV19	TRBJ2-2	CASSTGTGVGELFF	TGTGCCAGTAGTACCGGGACAGGGGTCGGGGAGCTGTTTTTT
-	-	TRBV2	TRBJ1-1	CASRTGGGTEAFF	TGTGCCAGCCGAACGGGGGGAGGGACTGAAGCTTTCTTT